The TCR beta chain described here comes from a study of neurological immune-mediated disorders. Regarding the study as a whole: None of the CDR3 amino acid sequences of expanded clones were shared across subjects, and this suggested private repertoires in all groups.

This clonotype was observed many times. Antigen specificity is unknown. This CDR3 contains 16 residues. V trimming: 2 bases; J trimming: 6 bases; junction bases outside the gene matches: 5. Looked up from germline, CDR1 is MNHEY and CDR2 is SVGAGI. From the 5' RACE reads, TCRdb called clonotypes with MiXCR, one entry per CDR3 protein. The data hold 20,000 to 30,000 distinct CDR3 sequences, with roughly 6.3% observed a single time. This clonotype was sampled from a woman in her thirties or forties in good health. This chain links TRBV6-5 with TRBJ1-6, with 9 bases fitting TRBD1. Material: PBMCs. The chain's CDR3 is CASSYHGTGRNSPLHF. For the CDR3, the DNA is TGTGCCAGCAGTTACCATGGGACAGGGCGTAATTCACCCCTCCACTTT.